The 24 T cell receptor beta chains below were found in one sample sequenced in a study of cytomegalovirus exposure and HLA in healthy donors. The PCR had 60 Vbeta and 13 Jbeta primers. Some clones are missing from TCRdb's copy, which holds only in-frame ones; the method was immunoSEQ multiplex PCR. The sample consists of approximately 250,000 clones, 78% of them appearing once. Source material: PBMCs. The receptors here all came from a boy aged 10-17 years in good health and CMV-seronegative.

This chain joins TRBV7-9 and TRBJ2-6, with D possibly being TRBD1 (6 bases). Trimming left V 5 bases short and J 4 bases short, with 12 bases between. Germline V gives CDR1 SEHNR, CDR2 FQNEAQ (reference sequence). CDR3 length: 15 amino acids. CDR3: CASSLRGTGANVLTF. The CDR3 nucleotides read TGTGCCAGCAGCCTCAGGGGAACCGGGGCCAACGTCCTGACTTTC. Looking up the rest from reference TRBV7-9 and TRBJ2-6 gives the full variable domain: DTGVSQNPRHKITKRGQNVTFRCDPISEHNRLYWYRQTLGQGPEFLTYFQNEAQLEKSRLLSDRFSAERPKGSFSTLEIQRTEQGDSAMYLCASSLRGTGANVLTFGAGSRLTVL.

Comment on this clone: In the same sample, other DNA sequences code for this CDR3. The chain couples TRBV7-6 to TRBJ2-7; 9 positions match TRBD2. Germline V gene sequence: CDR1 SGHVS, CDR2 FNYEAQ. V shed 1 base and J 3 bases; nucleotides not matched to a gene: 13. The CDR3 contains 18 residues. The CDR3 loop is CASSLVPGSGGSVYEQYF. DNA for the CDR3: TGTGCCAGCAGCTTAGTCCCTGGTAGCGGGGGATCCGTCTACGAGCAGTACTTC.

The chain is built from TRBV27 and TRBJ1-5, with 9 bases identical to TRBD1. This CDR3 region has 15 residues. Germline V CDR1 and CDR2: MNHEY, SMNVEV (reference sequence). Trimming took 4 bases from V and 6 from J; bases not matched to a gene: 7. The CDR3 loop is CASSSLQGAAQPQHF. The CDR3 DNA follows: TGTGCCAGCAGTTCCCTACAGGGGGCGGCTCAGCCCCAGCATTTT.

The V gene is TRBV6-1, the J gene TRBJ1-1; 7 nucleotides match TRBD1. Germline values: CDR1 MNHNS, CDR2 SASEGT. V was pared by 6 bases and J by 6 bases, with 7 bases of the junction left unmatched. CDR3 length equals 13 residues. CDR3 bases: TGTGCCAGCAGCCTCAGGGGGTGGGCTGAAGCTTTCTTT. It specifies CASSLRGWAEAFF.

The chain joins TRBV19 to TRBJ1-5, with a weak D call TRBD1 (6 bases). Trimming removed 5 bases from V and 8 bases from J, with 10 bases in between. Germline CDR1 and CDR2: LNHDA and SQIVND (reference sequence). The CDR3 sequence is 12 residues long. The CDR3 loop reads CASSVQGEPQHF. The CDR3 region has the DNA TGTGCCAGTAGTGTACAGGGCGAGCCCCAGCATTTT.

This clone appeared a few times. The V and J genes are TRBV29-1 and TRBJ2-1, with 9 nucleotides matching TRBD2. Looked up from germline, CDR1 is SQVTM and CDR2 is ANQGSEA. This CDR3 has 17 residues. The V and J ends lost 4 bases and 0 bases, in that order; junction bases with no gene match: 10. The CDR3 sequence is CSVVKRGALSSYNEQFF. CDR3 nucleotide sequence: TGCAGCGTTGTTAAGCGGGGGGCTCTGAGCTCCTACAATGAGCAGTTCTTC.

The rearrangement links TRBV14 to TRBJ1-1; perhaps TRBD1 as D (5 bases). The ends were cut back, 0 bases at V and 5 bases at J, with 16 bases in the middle. Germline CDR1 reads SGHDN; CDR2 reads FVKESK. This CDR3 is built from 16 residues. In DNA, the CDR3 is TGTGCCAGCAGCCAAGATCGGGCGGGGGTGAGGACTGAAGCTTTCTTT. The encoded protein is CASSQDRAGVRTEAFF.

The rearrangement uses TRBV4-1 and TRBJ1-2, with 7 bases aligning to TRBD1. CDR1 is MGHRA, CDR2 YSYEKL, per germline. Trimming cost V 2 bases and J 8 bases; bases outside gene matches: 5. This CDR3 is 13 amino acids long. CDR3 amino acids: CASSQRQGLGYTF. The CDR3 coding sequence is TGCGCCAGCAGCCAACGACAGGGCTTGGGCTACACCTTC.

CDR3: CSVRPTGDEDFYTF. CDR3 coding DNA: TGCAGCGTTCGACCTACAGGGGACGAAGATTTCTACACCTTC. This chain links TRBV29-1 with TRBJ1-2; TRBD1 matches at 7 bases. The CDR3 loop spans 14 amino acids. V was clipped by 5 bases and J by 10 bases; unmatched bases: 16. Germline-derived CDR1 and CDR2 are SQVTM and ANQGSEA.

This clone was detected once. The chain carries TRBV14 and TRBJ2-5; tentative D call: TRBD1 (5 bases). V lost 1 base to trimming and J lost 9 bases, with 12 bases between them. Germline loops: CDR1 SGHDN, CDR2 FVKESK. CDR3 size: 13 residues. The CDR3 sequence is CASSQAVLRAQYF. Here the CDR3 DNA reads TGTGCCAGCAGCCAAGCGGTTCTCAGGGCCCAGTACTTC.

In its sample, this clone was seen a few times. The V and J genes are TRBV19 and TRBJ2-3; TRBD1 is a possible D gene (6 bases). The CDR3 runs 15 residues. V lost 9 bases and J lost 4, with 20 bases in between. Germline V gives CDR1 LNHDA, CDR2 SQIVND (reference sequence). This CDR3 reads CASKLGASRADTQYF. The CDR3 DNA reads as TGTGCCAGCAAGTTGGGGGCCTCCCGAGCAGATACGCAGTATTTT.

The CDR3 DNA reads as TGTGCCAGCAGTCCCGGACAGCCACCGACTGAAAAACTGTTTTTT. Its translation: CASSPGQPPTEKLFF. The V call is TRBV6-5, the J call TRBJ1-4; possible D gene TRBD1, 6 bases. The V end was cut by 5 bases, the J end by 7 bases, with 17 bases between. This CDR3 is built from 15 residues. In germline, CDR1 is MNHEY, CDR2 SVGAGI.

V usage is TRBV5-1 and J usage is TRBJ1-2, with TRBD1 matching 8 bases. J was trimmed by 3 bases and V by 0 bases; bases with no gene match: 7. Germline V gives CDR1 SGHRS, CDR2 YFSETQ. There are 16 residues in the CDR3. In nucleotides, the CDR3 is TGCGCCAGCAGCTTGGATATGGCAGGGGGCTACTATGGCTACACCTTC. Translating it yields CASSLDMAGGYYGYTF.

The chain combines TRBV14 with TRBJ2-5, with D perhaps matching TRBD1 (5 bases). Trimming took off 4 bases at V and 2 bases at J, with 8 bases between the two ends. The CDR3 covers 13 residues. Germline V gene lookup returns CDR1 SGHDN and CDR2 FVKESK. In nucleotides, the CDR3 is TGTGCCAGCAGCCGGGGCAGACAAGAGACCCAGTACTTC. It codes for CASSRGRQETQYF.

J is TRBJ1-1 and V is TRBV5-1; D remains unclear. V was shortened by 3 bases and J by 3 bases, with 18 bases between the two germline ends. In germline, CDR1 is SGHRS, CDR2 YFSETQ. This CDR3 contains 16 residues. The CDR3 DNA follows: TGCGCCAGCAGCTCAGGCCTCCGAAGTTGGGACACTGAAGCTTTCTTT. It yields the protein CASSSGLRSWDTEAFF.

In this sample, this clone turned up a few times. J is TRBJ2-1 and V is TRBV30; the match to TRBD2 covers 13 bases. The CDR3 is made up of 18 amino acids. The germline CDR1 and CDR2 sequences are GTSNPN and SVGIG (reference sequence). J gave up 0 bases and V 7 bases, and 12 bases lay outside the gene matches. The CDR3 loop reads CASIRTSGRRSSYNEQFF. CDR3 DNA sequence: TGTGCCTCTATACGGACTAGCGGGAGAAGATCCTCCTACAATGAGCAGTTCTTC.

The chain has TRBV30 and TRBJ2-1; TRBD2 is a possible D gene (5 bases). The CDR3 covers 13 residues. The germline CDR1 and CDR2 sequences are GTSNPN and SVGIG (reference sequence). V lost 8 bases to trimming and J lost 1 base, with 12 bases between them. The chain's CDR3 is CAGSRTSYNEQFF. The DNA for the CDR3 is TGTGCCGGAAGTAGGACTTCCTACAATGAGCAGTTCTTC.

The chain uses TRBV14 and TRBJ2-2, with 8 bases that match TRBD2. The CDR3 contains 17 residues. Looked up from germline, CDR1 is SGHDN and CDR2 is FVKESK. V gave up 3 bases and J gave up 5 bases; unmatched junction bases: 11. DNA for the CDR3: TGTGCCAGCAGCCAGGCCTTAGCGGGACTAAGGACCGGGGAGCTGTTTTTT. Translated: CASSQALAGLRTGELFF. Variable domain in full (rest from reference TRBV14 and TRBJ2-2): EAGVTQFPSHSVIEKGQTVTLRCDPISGHDNLYWYRRVMGKEIKFLLHFVKESKQDESGMPNNRFLAERTGGTYSTLKVQPAELEDSGVYFCASSQALAGLRTGELFFGEGSRLTVL.

The V call is TRBV7-6, the J call TRBJ2-7; 10 bases are a match to TRBD2. Germline lookup yields CDR1 SGHVS and CDR2 FNYEAQ. The CDR3 loop spans 15 amino acids. The ends lost 1 base at V and 3 bases at J; junction bases unmatched: 3. The CDR3 region is CASSLGASGSYEQYF. DNA for the CDR3: TGTGCCAGCAGCTTAGGCGCTAGCGGGAGCTACGAGCAGTACTTC.

This chain connects TRBV6-1 to TRBJ1-6; 7 bases agree with TRBD1. CDR1 is MNHNS and CDR2 is SASEGT in the germline V gene. V trimming: 6 bases; J trimming: 9 bases; junction bases outside the gene matches: 8. This CDR3 region has 14 residues. CDR3 sequence (DNA): TGTGCCAGCAGAGACTACAGGGGCCTTTCACCCCTCCACTTT. Residues: CASRDYRGLSPLHF.

The CDR3: CASSPQGRTVPYNEQFF. The CDR3, as DNA: TGTGCCAGCAGTCCTCAGGGGCGGACGGTACCCTACAATGAGCAGTTCTTC. The V call is TRBV2, the J call TRBJ2-1; D perhaps matches TRBD1 (6 bases). V shed 5 bases and J shed 2 bases, with 19 bases lying between them. The V gene's germline CDR1 is SNHLY and CDR2 FYNNEI. This CDR3 has 17 residues.

The chain combines TRBV9 with TRBJ2-5; TRBD2 agrees at 12 bases. CDR3 length equals 16 residues. Germline values: CDR1 SGDLS, CDR2 YYNGEE. Trimming cost V 3 bases and J 1 base; bases outside gene matches: 4. The DNA of the CDR3 is TGTGCCAGCAGCGCCGGACTAGCGGGGTCCCAAGAGACCCAGTACTTC. This encodes CASSAGLAGSQETQYF.

V gene TRBV30 combines with J gene TRBJ2-1; 8 nucleotides line up with TRBD2. Looked up from germline, CDR1 is GTSNPN and CDR2 is SVGIG (reference sequence). The CDR3 has 14 amino acids. V trimming: 3 bases; J trimming: 4 bases; junction bases outside the gene matches: 5. The DNA of the CDR3 is TGTGCCTGGAGCCGGGAGGGACCGTACAATGAGCAGTTCTTC. As protein: CAWSREGPYNEQFF.

This chain uses TRBV18 with TRBJ2-6, with D unclear. The germline CDR1 and CDR2 sequences are KGHSH and LQKENI. This CDR3 comprises 16 residues. The V end lost 6 bases, the J end lost 2 bases, and 14 bases lay between the germline ends. Written as DNA, the CDR3 is TGTGCCAGCTCTCGGGTTCCCAGCGCTGGGGCCAACGTCCTGACTTTC. Translating it yields CASSRVPSAGANVLTF.